The 12 T cell receptor beta chains below all came from one sample that was sequenced in a study of radiotherapy plus CTLA-4 blockade in lung cancer. The repertoire was sequenced with immunoSEQ multiplex PCR; TCRdb's copy has only in-frame clones and lacks some. Here the sample spans more than 75,000 clones, roughly 80% being singletons. The material sequenced was peripheral blood, taken from a patient treated with radiotherapy plus ipilimumab. The receptors were gathered from a human donor with non-small cell lung cancer that progressed on radiotherapy plus ipilimumab.

This clone was found once. The CDR3 region has the DNA TGTGCCAGCAGCCTGGGGCGGAACTCCTACAATGAGCAGTTCTTC. Amino acid sequence: CASSLGRNSYNEQFF. The chain employs TRBV7-2 and TRBJ2-1; TRBD1 is a possible D gene (5 bases). With 5 bases removed from V and 0 bases from J, the gap between germline ends came to 11 bases. This CDR3 has 15 amino acids. Germline CDR1 is SGHTA and CDR2 is FQGNSA.

V gene TRBV27 combines with J gene TRBJ2-1; 7 positions match TRBD1. From germline, CDR1 is MNHEY and CDR2 SMNVEV (reference sequence). V was pared by 1 base and J by 4 bases, with 4 bases of the junction left unmatched. The CDR3 runs 15 residues. The CDR3 DNA follows: TGTGCCAGCAGTTTATGGGGCAGGGGGTACAATGAGCAGTTCTTC. The encoded protein is CASSLWGRGYNEQFF.

The chain links TRBV6-5 to TRBJ2-3; 9 bases line up with TRBD1. The V gene end was trimmed by 4 bases and the J gene end by 6 bases; junction bases not matched to a gene: 11. There are 16 residues in the CDR3. Looked up from germline, CDR1 is MNHEY and CDR2 is SVGAGI. This CDR3 reads CASSFLQGAEKDTQYF. The CDR3 nucleotides read TGTGCCAGCAGTTTCTTACAGGGGGCTGAGAAGGATACGCAGTATTTT.

Here the CDR3 DNA reads TGTGCCAGCAGTGGACGGAAACTAGGCGGGAAGAATGAGCAGTTCTTC. It is translated as CASSGRKLGGKNEQFF. The chain employs TRBV2 and TRBJ2-1; possible D gene TRBD2, 6 bases. Looked up from germline, CDR1 is SNHLY and CDR2 is FYNNEI. The length of the CDR3 is 16 residues. Trimming removed 4 bases at V and 7 bases at J, with 20 bases between.

A note on this clone: A read error may produce the germline difference seen at one junction end. The CDR3 region has the DNA TGTGCCAGCAGTTTTTTTACTAGCGGGGGGGACTTC. As protein: CASSFFTSGGDF. The V call is TRBV27, the J call TRBJ2-5; 13 positions match TRBD2. The germline gives CDR1 MNHEY, CDR2 SMNVEV (reference sequence). The CDR3 runs to 12 residues.

V is TRBV9 and J is TRBJ2-6, with a possible D match to TRBD1 (5 bases). Germline loops: CDR1 SGDLS, CDR2 YYNGEE. CDR3 length: 16 amino acids. With 6 bases removed from V and 0 bases from J, the gap between germline ends came to 13 bases. CDR3 nucleotides: TGTGCCAGCACTCAGACAGACTCCTCTGGGGCCAACGTCCTGACTTTC. Residues: CASTQTDSSGANVLTF.

The chain links TRBV2 to TRBJ2-1, with TRBD2 as a possible D gene (5 bases). The germline gives CDR1 SNHLY, CDR2 FYNNEI. Trimming left V 6 bases short and J 5 bases short, with 14 bases between. There are 14 residues in the CDR3. The CDR3 sequence: CASSFYGLNNEQFF. CDR3 bases: TGTGCCAGCAGCTTTTACGGACTCAACAATGAGCAGTTCTTC.

V is TRBV19 and J is TRBJ1-3; D remains ambiguous. This CDR3 region has 14 residues. Germline values: CDR1 LNHDA, CDR2 SQIVND (reference sequence). The V end was cut by 5 bases, the J end by 0 bases, with 8 bases between. CDR3 region: CASSRTNSGNTIYF. CDR3 nucleotide sequence: TGTGCCAGTAGTCGAACAAACTCTGGAAACACCATATATTTT.

The chain links TRBV11-2 to TRBJ2-7; the match to TRBD2 covers 7 bases. Trimming took 5 bases from V and 2 from J; bases not matched to a gene: 9. From germline, CDR1 is SGHAT and CDR2 FQNNGV. The CDR3 is 15 amino acids. CDR3 DNA: TGTGCCAGCAGCCCCGCAAGGGACTACCCCTACGAGCAGTACGTC. Residues: CASSPARDYPYEQYV.

The chain links TRBV4-1 to TRBJ2-2; 8 nucleotides match TRBD1. With 4 bases clipped from V and 7 bases from J, the junction kept 8 bases outside the gene matches. The CDR3 is made up of 15 amino acids. Germline-derived CDR1 and CDR2 are MGHRA and YSYEKL. For the CDR3, the DNA is TGCGCCAGCAGCCCCGGACAGGGCCTCGGCGGGGAGCTGTTTTTT. Residues: CASSPGQGLGGELFF.

The chain joins TRBV10-2 to TRBJ2-1; TRBD1 is a possible D gene (6 bases). V was pared by 2 bases and J by 6 bases, with 8 bases between. Germline loops: CDR1 WSHSY, CDR2 SAAADI. This CDR3 is built from 13 residues. This CDR3 is CASSETGINEQFF. DNA for the CDR3: TGCGCCAGCAGTGAGACAGGGATCAATGAGCAGTTCTTC.

This clone was counted a single time. The V gene is TRBV5-1, the J gene TRBJ2-7; 8 bases map to TRBD1. J gave up 6 bases and V 0 bases, and 5 bases lay outside the gene matches. The CDR3 covers 14 residues. The germline CDR1 and CDR2 sequences are SGHRS and YFSETQ. In DNA, the CDR3 is TGCGCCAGCAGCTTGGGACAGGGGTCGTTCGAGCAGTACTTC. This sequence encodes CASSLGQGSFEQYF.